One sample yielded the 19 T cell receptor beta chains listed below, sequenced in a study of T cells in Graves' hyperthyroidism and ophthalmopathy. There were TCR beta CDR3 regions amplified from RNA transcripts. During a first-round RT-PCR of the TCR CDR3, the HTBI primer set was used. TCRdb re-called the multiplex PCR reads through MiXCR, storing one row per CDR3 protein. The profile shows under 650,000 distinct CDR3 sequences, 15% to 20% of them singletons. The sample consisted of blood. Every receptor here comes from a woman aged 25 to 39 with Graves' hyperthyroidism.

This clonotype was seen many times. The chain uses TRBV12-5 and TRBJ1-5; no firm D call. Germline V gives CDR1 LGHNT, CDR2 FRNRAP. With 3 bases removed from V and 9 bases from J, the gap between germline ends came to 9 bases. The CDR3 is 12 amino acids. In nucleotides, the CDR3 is TGTGCTAGTGGTTTACCTTTCCGGCCCCAGCATTTT. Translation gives CASGLPFRPQHF.

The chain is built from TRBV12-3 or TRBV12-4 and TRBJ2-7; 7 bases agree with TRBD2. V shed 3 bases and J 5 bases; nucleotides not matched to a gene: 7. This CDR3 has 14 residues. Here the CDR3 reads CASSFKAGADEQYF. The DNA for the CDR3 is TGTGCCAGCAGTTTCAAGGCGGGAGCGGACGAGCAGTACTTC.

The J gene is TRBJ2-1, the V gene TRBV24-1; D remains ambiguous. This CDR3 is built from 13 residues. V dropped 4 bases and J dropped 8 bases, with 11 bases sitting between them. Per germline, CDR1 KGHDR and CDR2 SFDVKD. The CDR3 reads CATSESNKDEQFF. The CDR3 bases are TGTGCCACCAGTGAATCAAACAAGGATGAGCAGTTCTTC.

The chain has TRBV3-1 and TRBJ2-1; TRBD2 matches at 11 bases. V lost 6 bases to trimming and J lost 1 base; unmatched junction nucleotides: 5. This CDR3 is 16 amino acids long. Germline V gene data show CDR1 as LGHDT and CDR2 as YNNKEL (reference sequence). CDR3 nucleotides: TGTGCCAGCAGTCGGCTAGCGGGAGGTTCCTACAATGAGCAGTTCTTC. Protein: CASSRLAGGSYNEQFF.

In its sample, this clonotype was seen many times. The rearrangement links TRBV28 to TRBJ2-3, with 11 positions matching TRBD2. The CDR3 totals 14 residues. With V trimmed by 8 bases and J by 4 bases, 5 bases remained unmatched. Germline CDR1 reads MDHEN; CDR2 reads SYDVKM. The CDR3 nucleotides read TGTGCCAGCTCTAGCGGGAGGATAGCAGATACGCAGTATTTT. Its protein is CASSSGRIADTQYF.

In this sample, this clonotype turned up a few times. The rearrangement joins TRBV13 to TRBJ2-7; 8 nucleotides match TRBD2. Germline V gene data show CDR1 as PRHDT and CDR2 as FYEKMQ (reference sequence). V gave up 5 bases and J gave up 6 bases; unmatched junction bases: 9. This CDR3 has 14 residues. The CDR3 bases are TGTGCCAGCAGCCCAGTGAGCGGGAGCCGCGAGCAGTACTTC. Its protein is CASSPVSGSREQYF.

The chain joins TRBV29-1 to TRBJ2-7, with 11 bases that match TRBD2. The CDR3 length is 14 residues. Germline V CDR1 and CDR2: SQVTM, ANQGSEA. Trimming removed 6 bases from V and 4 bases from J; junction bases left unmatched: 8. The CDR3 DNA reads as TGCAGCGTGGCGGAAGGGACTAGCGGATACGAGCAGTACTTC. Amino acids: CSVAEGTSGYEQYF.

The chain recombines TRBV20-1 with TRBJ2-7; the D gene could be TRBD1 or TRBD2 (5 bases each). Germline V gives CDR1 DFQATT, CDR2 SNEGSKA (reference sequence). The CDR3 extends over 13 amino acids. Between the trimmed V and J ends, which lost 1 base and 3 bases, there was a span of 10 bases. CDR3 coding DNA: TGCAGTGCTAGAGGGGTGGGGGTCTACGAGCAGTACTTC. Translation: CSARGVGVYEQYF.

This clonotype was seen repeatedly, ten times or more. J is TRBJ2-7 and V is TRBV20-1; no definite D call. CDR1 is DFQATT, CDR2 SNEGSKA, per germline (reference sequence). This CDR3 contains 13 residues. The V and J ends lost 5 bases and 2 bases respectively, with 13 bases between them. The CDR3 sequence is CSALAGGTYEQYF. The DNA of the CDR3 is TGCAGTGCTTTGGCCGGCGGAACCTACGAGCAGTACTTC.

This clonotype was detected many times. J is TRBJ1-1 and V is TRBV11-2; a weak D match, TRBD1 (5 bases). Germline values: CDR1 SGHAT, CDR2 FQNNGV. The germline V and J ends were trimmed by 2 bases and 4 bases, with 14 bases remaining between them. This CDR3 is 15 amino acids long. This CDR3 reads CASSLSGPLPTEAFF. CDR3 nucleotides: TGTGCCAGCAGCTTATCGGGGCCACTCCCCACTGAAGCTTTCTTT.

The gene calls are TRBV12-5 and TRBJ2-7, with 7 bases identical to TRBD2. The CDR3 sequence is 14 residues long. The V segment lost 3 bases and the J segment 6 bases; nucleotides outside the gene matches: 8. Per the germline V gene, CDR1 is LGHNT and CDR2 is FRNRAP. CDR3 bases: TGTGCTAGTGGTTTAGGCGGGAGTCTCCCCGAGCAGTACTTC. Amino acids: CASGLGGSLPEQYF.

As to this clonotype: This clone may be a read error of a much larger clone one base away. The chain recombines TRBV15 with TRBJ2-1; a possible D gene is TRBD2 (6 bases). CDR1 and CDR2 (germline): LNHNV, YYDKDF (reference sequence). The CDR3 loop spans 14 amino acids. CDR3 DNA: TGTGCCACCAGCGTCGGGAGCTCCGACAATGAGCAGTTCTTC. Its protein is CATSVGSSDNEQFF. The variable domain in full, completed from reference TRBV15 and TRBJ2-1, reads DAMVIQNPRYQVTQFGKPVTLSCSQTLNHNVMYWYQQKSSQAPKLLFHYYDKDFNNEADTPDNFQSRRPNTSFCFLDIRSPGLGDTAMYLCATSVGSSDNEQFFGPGTRLTVL.

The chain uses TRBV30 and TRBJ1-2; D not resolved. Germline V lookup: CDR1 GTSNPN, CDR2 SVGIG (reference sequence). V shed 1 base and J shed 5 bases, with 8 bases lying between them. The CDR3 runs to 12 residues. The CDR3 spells CAWSGGPYGYTF. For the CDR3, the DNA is TGTGCCTGGAGTGGAGGCCCGTATGGCTACACCTTC.

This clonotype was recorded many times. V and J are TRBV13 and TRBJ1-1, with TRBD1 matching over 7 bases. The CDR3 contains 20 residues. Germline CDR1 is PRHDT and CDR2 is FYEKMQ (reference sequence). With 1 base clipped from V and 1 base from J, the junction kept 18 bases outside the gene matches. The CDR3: CASSLEEGGRPLTGNTEAFF. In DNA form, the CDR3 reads TGTGCCAGCAGCTTAGAGGAAGGGGGCCGCCCGCTTACGGGGAACACTGAAGCTTTCTTT.

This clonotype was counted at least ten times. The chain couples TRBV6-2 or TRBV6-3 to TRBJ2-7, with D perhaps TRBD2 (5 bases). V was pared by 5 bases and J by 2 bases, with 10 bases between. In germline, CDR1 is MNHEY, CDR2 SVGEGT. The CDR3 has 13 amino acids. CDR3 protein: CASSREGAYEQYF. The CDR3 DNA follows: TGTGCCAGCAGTCGCGAGGGTGCCTACGAGCAGTACTTC.

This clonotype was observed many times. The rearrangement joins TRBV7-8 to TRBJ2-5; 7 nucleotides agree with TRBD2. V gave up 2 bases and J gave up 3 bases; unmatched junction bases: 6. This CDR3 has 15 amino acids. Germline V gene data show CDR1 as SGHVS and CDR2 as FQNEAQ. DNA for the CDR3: TGTGCCAGCAGCTTATGGCGGCTAGCGGAAGAGACCCAGTACTTC. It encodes CASSLWRLAEETQYF.

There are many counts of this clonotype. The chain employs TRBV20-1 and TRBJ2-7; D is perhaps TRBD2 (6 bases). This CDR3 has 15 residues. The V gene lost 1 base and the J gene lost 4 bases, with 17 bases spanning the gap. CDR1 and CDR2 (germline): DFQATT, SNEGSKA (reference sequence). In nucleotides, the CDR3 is TGCAGTGCTAGAGGGCTAGCGAAAATTACTTACGAGCAGTACTTC. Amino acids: CSARGLAKITYEQYF.

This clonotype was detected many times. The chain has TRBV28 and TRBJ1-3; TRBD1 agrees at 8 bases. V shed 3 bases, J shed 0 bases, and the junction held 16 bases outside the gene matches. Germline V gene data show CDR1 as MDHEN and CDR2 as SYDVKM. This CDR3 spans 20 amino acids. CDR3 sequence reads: CASSFHSGTGLRSSGNTIYF. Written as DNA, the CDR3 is TGTGCCAGCAGTTTCCACTCCGGGACAGGACTCCGTAGCTCTGGAAACACCATATATTTT. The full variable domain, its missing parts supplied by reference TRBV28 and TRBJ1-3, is DVKVTQSSRYLVKRTGEKVFLECVQDMDHENMFWYRQDPGLGLRLIYFSYDVKMKEKGDIPEGYSVSREKKERFSLILESASTNQTSMYLCASSFHSGTGLRSSGNTIYFGEGSWLTVV.

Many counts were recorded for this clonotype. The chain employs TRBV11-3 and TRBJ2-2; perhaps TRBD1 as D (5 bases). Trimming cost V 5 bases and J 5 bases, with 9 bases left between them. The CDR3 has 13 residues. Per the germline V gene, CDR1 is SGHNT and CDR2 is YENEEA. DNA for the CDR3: TGTGCCAGCAGCCCCAGGGTAACCGGGGAGCTGTTTTTT. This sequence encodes CASSPRVTGELFF. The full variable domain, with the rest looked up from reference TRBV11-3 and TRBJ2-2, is EAGVVQSPRYKIIEKKQPVAFWCNPISGHNTLYWYLQNLGQGPELLIRYENEEAVDDSQLPKDRFSAERLKGVDSTLKIQPAELGDSAVYLCASSPRVTGELFFGEGSRLTVL.